The 28 T cell receptor beta chains given below trace back to one sample, sequenced in a study of CD8 T cells in ankylosing spondylitis. TCRdb itself ran the 5' RACE reads through MiXCR, one entry per CDR3 protein. The table records some 220,000 distinct CDR3 sequences, 6% to 8% of them present only once. Overall study results and limits: Eight highly homologous variants made up a TCR beta motif, and this motif appeared characteristic of ankylosing spondylitis blood.

The antigens for these receptors are not known. The sequenced sample was blood, either unsorted or a sorted T cell fraction (not recorded which). The receptors derive from a male donor with ankylosing spondylitis.

This clonotype was counted at least ten times. The genes are TRBV9 and TRBJ2-1; D is unclear. Germline values: CDR1 SGDLS, CDR2 YYNGEE. CDR3 length: 12 amino acids. V was pared by 5 bases and J by 5 bases, with 8 bases between. Here the CDR3 DNA reads TGTGCCAGCAGTCAGATGAACAATGAGCAGTTCTTC. Protein sequence: CASSQMNNEQFF.

This clonotype was recorded at least ten times. The gene calls are TRBV27 and TRBJ1-4, with TRBD1 matching 9 bases. The CDR3 extends over 15 amino acids. J lost 6 bases, V lost 5 bases, and 7 bases had no gene match. Germline V gene lookup returns CDR1 MNHEY and CDR2 SMNVEV (reference sequence). The CDR3 loop reads CASSPYRGRDEKLFF. The DNA for the CDR3 is TGTGCCAGCAGTCCATACAGGGGGCGGGATGAAAAACTGTTTTTT.

This chain uses TRBV6-5 with TRBJ2-7, with 9 bases identical to TRBD1. This CDR3 comprises 14 residues. V lost 2 bases and J lost 2; bases outside the gene matches: 1. Germline-derived CDR1 and CDR2 are MNHEY and SVGAGI. DNA of the CDR3: TGTGCCAGCAGTTACGACAGGGGGACCTACGAGCAGTACTTC. Protein product: CASSYDRGTYEQYF.

This clonotype has a count of ten or more. The V call is TRBV11-2, the J call TRBJ1-1; D not certain. CDR1 SGHAT and CDR2 FQNNGV come from the germline V gene. Trimming shortened V by 7 bases and J by 5 bases, and 17 bases separated the two germline ends. This CDR3 comprises 14 residues. This CDR3 is CASTVLWLGTEAFF. Written as DNA, the CDR3 is TGTGCCAGCACCGTGTTATGGCTCGGGACTGAAGCTTTCTTT.

V and J are TRBV21-1 and TRBJ2-7; the table assigns TRBD1, which was not confirmed against the DNA. TRBV21-1 is deemed a pseudogene. The CDR3 is made up of 20 amino acids. CDR3 nucleotide sequence: TGTGCCAGCAGCAAAGTGGTTTTAAAGTGTCTGACACAGGGCGTCTACGAGCAGTACTTC. Translated: CASSKVVLKCLTQGVYEQYF.

The chain links TRBV5-6 to TRBJ2-7; 7 positions match TRBD2. With 5 bases clipped from V and 2 bases from J, the junction kept 16 bases outside the gene matches. This CDR3 spans 17 amino acids. Germline V gives CDR1 SGHDT, CDR2 YYEEEE. Here the CDR3 reads CASSSHFSSGITYEQYF. CDR3 in DNA: TGTGCCAGCAGTAGCCATTTTTCCAGCGGGATTACCTACGAGCAGTACTTC.

In its sample, this clonotype was seen many times. This chain uses TRBV7-9 with TRBJ2-7, with TRBD1 matching 11 bases. This CDR3 is 16 amino acids long. The germline V gene has CDR1 SEHNR and CDR2 FQNEAQ (reference sequence). Germline trimming cut 6 bases from V and 5 bases from J; bases unmatched to any gene: 12. The CDR3 DNA sequence: TGTGCCAGCAGTTCTCCAGCCGGGACAGGGGGAAACGAGCAGTACTTC. Translated, it gives CASSSPAGTGGNEQYF.

This clonotype was detected ten times or more. The chain joins TRBV10-3 to TRBJ2-5; D is uncertain. V lost 0 bases, J lost 5 bases, and 4 bases lay in between. Germline lookup yields CDR1 ENHRY and CDR2 SYGVKD. CDR3 length equals 12 residues. The DNA of the CDR3 is TGTGCCATCAGTGAGTCTCGGGAGACCCAGTACTTC. It codes for CAISESRETQYF.

This clonotype was seen ten or more times. The chain carries TRBV12-3 or TRBV12-4 and TRBJ1-2, with D perhaps TRBD1 (5 bases). Trimming cost V 3 bases and J 7 bases, with 15 bases left between them. There are 14 residues in the CDR3. The CDR3 DNA reads TGTGCCAGCAGTTTCCGGCAGGGTTTAGGTGGCTACACCTTC. It translates to CASSFRQGLGGYTF.

The chain joins TRBV11-1 to TRBJ2-1; TRBD2 aligns across 11 bases. The CDR3 runs to 20 residues. V gave up 8 bases and J gave up 0 bases; unmatched junction bases: 18. Germline CDR1 and CDR2: SGHAT and FQDESV (reference sequence). In DNA, the CDR3 is TGTGCCAGCTACCACCTTCCCGGGACTAGCGGAACAACCTCCTACAATGAGCAGTTCTTC. This codes for CASYHLPGTSGTTSYNEQFF.

Concerning this clonotype itself: A much more abundant neighbour one base away suggests this may be a read error. The chain links TRBV29-1 to TRBJ1-1; D is uncertain. The length of the CDR3 is 11 residues. V dropped 5 bases and J dropped 8 bases, with 12 bases sitting between them. Germline CDR1 is SQVTM and CDR2 is ANQGSEA. In nucleotides, the CDR3 is TGCAGCGTTAATCGGGTCCTAGAAGCTTTCTTT. Translating it yields CSVNRVLEAFF.

This clonotype was observed many times. J is TRBJ2-7 and V is TRBV5-1, with 8 nucleotides matching TRBD2. Germline V gene lookup returns CDR1 SGHRS and CDR2 YFSETQ. J was trimmed by 0 bases and V by 4 bases; bases with no gene match: 12. This CDR3 comprises 17 residues. The CDR3 bases are TGCGCCAGCAGCCGATGGGGAGCGGGAGTGGACTCCTACGAGCAGTACTTC. Translated: CASSRWGAGVDSYEQYF. Drawing the rest from reference TRBV5-1 and TRBJ2-7, the complete variable domain is KAGVTQTPRYLIKTRGQQVTLSCSPISGHRSVSWYQQTPGQGLQFLFEYFSETQRNKGNFPGRFSGRQFSNSRSEMNVSTLELGDSALYLCASSRWGAGVDSYEQYFGPGTRLTVT.

At least ten counts were recorded for this clonotype. V gene TRBV4-1 combines with J gene TRBJ2-7; tentative D call: TRBD2 (5 bases). CDR3 length: 16 amino acids. Trimming removed 4 bases at V and 2 bases at J, with 18 bases between. Per germline, CDR1 MGHRA and CDR2 YSYEKL. CDR3 sequence: CASSPSSRLSTYEQYF. Here the CDR3 DNA reads TGCGCCAGCAGCCCCTCTAGCAGGCTAAGTACCTACGAGCAGTACTTC.

This clonotype was recorded at least ten times. The chain is built from TRBV9 and TRBJ2-3; 12 nucleotides match TRBD1. CDR1 and CDR2 from the germline V gene are SGDLS and YYNGEE. J was trimmed by 4 bases and V by 2 bases; bases with no gene match: 14. There are 19 residues in the CDR3. CDR3 loop: CASSVWETGDRGRPDTQYF. CDR3 DNA: TGTGCCAGCAGCGTGTGGGAAACGGGGGACAGGGGGCGTCCAGATACGCAGTATTTT.

The table lists this clonotype with many counts. V and J are TRBV27 and TRBJ2-2; D is uncertain. V was trimmed by 0 bases and J by 2 bases, leaving 16 bases between them. The length of the CDR3 is 18 residues. Per the germline V gene, CDR1 is MNHEY and CDR2 is SMNVEV (reference sequence). CDR3: CASSLSGRTVLNTGELFF. The CDR3 DNA is TGTGCCAGCAGTTTATCCGGCAGGACGGTCCTTAACACCGGGGAGCTGTTTTTT.

This clonotype was counted at least ten times. The V gene is TRBV27, the J gene TRBJ2-7, with D unresolved. The CDR3 length is 13 residues. Trimming cost V 0 bases and J 5 bases, with 8 bases left between them. Germline V gene data show CDR1 as MNHEY and CDR2 as SMNVEV (reference sequence). For the CDR3, the DNA is TGTGCCAGCAGTTTATCGCTCGGCCACGAGCAGTACTTC. Protein product: CASSLSLGHEQYF.

In this sample, this clonotype turned up many times. The chain uses TRBV20-1 and TRBJ2-7; D tentatively fits TRBD1 or TRBD2 (5 bases each). The CDR3 has 15 amino acids. Trimming shortened V by 0 bases and J by 3 bases, and 15 bases separated the two germline ends. Germline V lookup: CDR1 DFQATT, CDR2 SNEGSKA (reference sequence). CDR3 nucleotide sequence: TGCAGTGCTAGAGATCGACGGGACCATATCTACGAGCAGTACTTC. This codes for CSARDRRDHIYEQYF.

Ten or more counts support this clonotype. The V and J genes are TRBV5-1 and TRBJ1-2; the D is unclear. Trimming pared 2 bases from V and 0 bases from J, leaving 5 bases between. The V gene's germline CDR1 is SGHRS and CDR2 YFSETQ. CDR3 length equals 13 residues. CDR3 DNA: TGCGCCAGCAGCTTCAGTACTAACTATGGCTACACCTTC. Protein sequence: CASSFSTNYGYTF. The entire variable domain, with the rest obtained from reference TRBV5-1 and TRBJ1-2, is as follows: KAGVTQTPRYLIKTRGQQVTLSCSPISGHRSVSWYQQTPGQGLQFLFEYFSETQRNKGNFPGRFSGRQFSNSRSEMNVSTLELGDSALYLCASSFSTNYGYTFGSGTRLTVV.

This clonotype was detected ten times or more. V usage is TRBV24-1 and J usage is TRBJ2-1; TRBD2 is a possible D gene (5 bases). The CDR3 extends over 13 amino acids. The germline CDR1 and CDR2 sequences are KGHDR and SFDVKD. Trimming shortened V by 5 bases and J by 4 bases, and 8 bases separated the two germline ends. The CDR3 bases are TGTGCCACCAGTGGGACGGGGTACAATGAGCAGTTCTTC. Residues: CATSGTGYNEQFF.

There are many counts of this clonotype. The rearrangement uses TRBV27 and TRBJ2-7; 10 bases are a match to TRBD1. The J segment lost 3 bases and the V segment lost 2 bases, leaving 4 bases of the junction unmatched. Germline-derived CDR1 and CDR2 are MNHEY and SMNVEV (reference sequence). The CDR3 has 15 amino acids. In DNA form, the CDR3 reads TGTGCCAGCAGTTTAGGGACAGGGGCGAACTACGAGCAGTACTTC. Its protein product is CASSLGTGANYEQYF.

This clonotype was seen ten or more times. The chain has TRBV7-9 and TRBJ1-1, with 12 bases matching TRBD1. Per the germline V gene, CDR1 is SEHNR and CDR2 is FQNEAQ (reference sequence). After removal of 4 bases from V and 7 bases from J, the junction contained 4 bases not matched to a gene. The CDR3 is 14 amino acids. The CDR3 loop is CASSWDRGRGEAFF. CDR3 nucleotide sequence: TGTGCCAGCAGCTGGGACAGGGGGCGAGGTGAAGCTTTCTTT.

The J gene is TRBJ2-1, the V gene TRBV4-3; 11 bases map to TRBD1. J gave up 8 bases and V 1 base, and 4 bases lay outside the gene matches. CDR1 is LGHNA and CDR2 is YSLEER in the germline V gene. The CDR3 spans 15 residues. CDR3 sequence: CASSQGTGGVDEQFF. DNA for the CDR3: TGCGCCAGCAGCCAAGGGACAGGGGGCGTGGATGAGCAGTTCTTC.

The gene calls are TRBV2 and TRBJ2-3; no clear D gene. Trimming left V 3 bases short and J 2 bases short, with 6 bases between. The CDR3 sequence is 13 residues long. Germline V lookup: CDR1 SNHLY, CDR2 FYNNEI. CDR3 nucleotides: TGTGCCAGCAGTGACATGTCCACAGATACGCAGTATTTT. This gives the protein CASSDMSTDTQYF.

At least ten counts were recorded for this clonotype. The chain carries TRBV14 and TRBJ2-5, with 9 bases aligning to TRBD1. There are 17 residues in the CDR3. Germline V gene data show CDR1 as SGHDN and CDR2 as FVKESK. After removal of 3 bases from V and 4 bases from J, the junction contained 12 bases not matched to a gene. In DNA form, the CDR3 reads TGTGCCAGCAGCCATGAAACCGGGACAGGGCCTGGAGAGACCCAGTACTTC. Translating gives CASSHETGTGPGETQYF. Full variable domain (rest looked up from reference TRBV14 and TRBJ2-5): EAGVTQFPSHSVIEKGQTVTLRCDPISGHDNLYWYRRVMGKEIKFLLHFVKESKQDESGMPNNRFLAERTGGTYSTLKVQPAELEDSGVYFCASSHETGTGPGETQYFGPGTRLLVL.

The table lists this clonotype with many counts. This chain connects TRBV27 to TRBJ2-3; 7 bases fit TRBD1. Germline CDR1 is MNHEY and CDR2 is SMNVEV (reference sequence). V was clipped by 2 bases and J by 1 base; unmatched bases: 12. The CDR3 is 18 amino acids. The chain's CDR3 is CASSLGEPRGRRTDTQYF. The CDR3 bases are TGTGCCAGCAGTTTAGGCGAACCTAGGGGGCGGCGCACAGATACGCAGTATTTT.

The gene calls are TRBV6-2 or TRBV6-3 and TRBJ2-5; D tentatively reads TRBD1 or TRBD2 (5 bases each). The V end was cut by 6 bases, the J end by 5 bases, with 16 bases between. The CDR3 runs to 14 residues. Germline values: CDR1 MNHEY, CDR2 SVGEGT. This chain's CDR3 is CASSPQVRGETQYF. In DNA form, the CDR3 reads TGTGCCAGCAGCCCCCAGGTGAGGGGTGAGACCCAGTACTTC.

This clonotype was counted many times. This chain uses TRBV24-1 with TRBJ2-7; the D gene is possibly TRBD1 (5 bases). CDR1 and CDR2 from the germline V gene are KGHDR and SFDVKD. With 4 bases removed from V and 7 bases from J, the gap between germline ends came to 7 bases. The CDR3 consists of 11 residues. CDR3 region: CATSERGEQYF. The CDR3 DNA is TGTGCCACCAGTGAAAGGGGAGAGCAGTACTTC.

This clonotype was detected ten times or more. The chain has TRBV13 and TRBJ1-1, with TRBD1 matching over 7 bases. Germline assignment: CDR1 PRHDT and CDR2 FYEKMQ (reference sequence). V lost 0 bases and J lost 8; bases outside the gene matches: 3. CDR3 length: 13 residues. CDR3 sequence (DNA): TGTGCCAGCAGCTTAGGGGGACAGAGAGAAGCTTTCTTT. This translates into CASSLGGQREAFF.